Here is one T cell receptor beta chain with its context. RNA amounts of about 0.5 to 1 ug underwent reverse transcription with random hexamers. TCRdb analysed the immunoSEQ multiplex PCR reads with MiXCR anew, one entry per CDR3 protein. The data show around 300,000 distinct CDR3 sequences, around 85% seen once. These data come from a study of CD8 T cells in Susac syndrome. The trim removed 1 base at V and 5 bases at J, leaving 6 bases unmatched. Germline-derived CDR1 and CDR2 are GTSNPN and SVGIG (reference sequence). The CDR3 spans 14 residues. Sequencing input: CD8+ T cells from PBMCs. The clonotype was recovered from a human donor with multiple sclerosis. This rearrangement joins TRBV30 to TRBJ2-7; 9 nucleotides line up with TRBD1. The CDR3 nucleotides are TGTGCCTGGAGTGCGGGACAGGGCGCCCACGAGCAGTACTTC. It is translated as CAWSAGQGAHEQYF. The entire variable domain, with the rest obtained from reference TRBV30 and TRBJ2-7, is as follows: SQTIHQWPATLVQPVGSPLSLECTVEGTSNPNLYWYRQAAGRGLQLLFYSVGIGQISSEVPQNLSASRPQDRQFILSSKKLLLSDSGFYLCAWSAGQGAHEQYFGPGTRLTVT.